The 31 T cell receptor beta chains reported below all come from one sample, sequenced in a study of blood T cell repertoires in COVID-19. Only in-frame clones appear in the TCRdb table, and some are missing; sequencing was by immunoSEQ multiplex PCR. Altogether roughly 180,000 clones are present, 82% being singletons, with the ten largest covering roughly 9.6%. Sequencing input: PBMCs or T cells enriched from blood (not recorded which). All receptors derive from a man over 45 who had recovered from COVID-19.

The J gene is TRBJ1-5, the V gene TRBV28, with 10 positions matching TRBD1. CDR3 length: 18 amino acids. In germline, CDR1 is MDHEN, CDR2 SYDVKM. Unmatched junction bases numbered 10, after V lost 4 bases and J lost 1 base. In DNA, the CDR3 is TGTGCCAGCAGTTCTCCCGGACAGGGGGTGGTCAGCAATCAGCCCCAGCATTTT. Its protein is CASSSPGQGVVSNQPQHF.

The V and J genes are TRBV7-9 and TRBJ2-1; a possible D gene is TRBD1 (6 bases). Germline CDR1 is SEHNR and CDR2 is FQNEAQ (reference sequence). V was cut by 5 bases and J by 4 bases, with 15 bases left in between. The CDR3 has 15 amino acids. The chain's CDR3 is CASSPIQDRYNEQFF. The CDR3 DNA reads as TGTGCCAGCAGCCCTATCCAGGACAGATACAATGAGCAGTTCTTC. Full variable domain (rest looked up from reference TRBV7-9 and TRBJ2-1): DTGVSQNPRHKITKRGQNVTFRCDPISEHNRLYWYRQTLGQGPEFLTYFQNEAQLEKSRLLSDRFSAERPKGSFSTLEIQRTEQGDSAMYLCASSPIQDRYNEQFFGPGTRLTVL.

The rearrangement uses TRBV28 and TRBJ2-7; D is perhaps TRBD2 (6 bases). The CDR3 extends over 17 amino acids. V shed 4 bases and J shed 3 bases, with 22 bases lying between them. From germline, CDR1 is MDHEN and CDR2 SYDVKM. CDR3: CASSYPPGVEKVYEQYF. CDR3 nucleotide sequence: TGTGCCAGCAGTTACCCCCCGGGGGTGGAAAAAGTCTACGAGCAGTACTTC.

V usage is TRBV24-1 and J usage is TRBJ2-3; 10 nucleotides line up with TRBD1. The germline gives CDR1 KGHDR, CDR2 SFDVKD. This CDR3 has 16 residues. The trim removed 4 bases at V and 2 bases at J, leaving 5 bases unmatched. The CDR3 is CATSDQDRGITDTQYF. The CDR3 region has the DNA TGTGCCACCAGTGACCAGGACAGGGGGATCACAGATACGCAGTATTTT.

J is TRBJ1-3 and V is TRBV5-1, with D hard to call. V lost 0 bases to trimming and J lost 0 bases, with 7 bases between them. This CDR3 has 15 amino acids. From germline, CDR1 is SGHRS and CDR2 YFSETQ. The CDR3 nucleotides read TGCGCCAGCAGCTTGGGGTCGAGCTCTGGAAACACCATATATTTT. Translating gives CASSLGSSSGNTIYF.

This clone was detected a few times. The chain recombines TRBV7-3 with TRBJ2-2; weak D call: TRBD1 (6 bases). Germline loops: CDR1 SGHTA, CDR2 FQGTGA. V lost 4 bases and J 3 bases, leaving 9 bases between the germline ends. The CDR3 spans 14 residues. CDR3 loop: CASSSGQYTGELFF. The CDR3 DNA reads as TGTGCCAGCAGCTCCGGACAGTACACCGGGGAGCTGTTTTTT. The full variable domain, with the rest looked up from reference TRBV7-3 and TRBJ2-2, is GAGVSQTPSNKVTEKGKYVELRCDPISGHTALYWYRQSLGQGPEFLIYFQGTGAADDSGLPNDRFFAVRPEGSVSTLKIQRTERGDSAVYLCASSSGQYTGELFFGEGSRLTVL.

V gene TRBV9 combines with J gene TRBJ1-1; D ambiguous. Trimming pared 0 bases from V and 0 bases from J, leaving 18 bases between. Germline lookup yields CDR1 SGDLS and CDR2 YYNGEE. The CDR3 runs to 18 residues. CDR3 residues: CASSVAEGGEGLNTEAFF. The CDR3 bases are TGTGCCAGCAGCGTAGCTGAGGGCGGTGAAGGCCTGAACACTGAAGCTTTCTTT.

The chain's CDR3 is CASSYDRANTEAFF. CDR3 bases: TGCGCCAGCAGCTACGACAGGGCCAACACTGAAGCTTTCTTT. V usage is TRBV5-1 and J usage is TRBJ1-1, with 7 nucleotides matching TRBD1. V shed 3 bases, J shed 2 bases, and the junction held 4 bases outside the gene matches. The CDR3 is 14 residues long. Germline V gene lookup returns CDR1 SGHRS and CDR2 YFSETQ.

The V call is TRBV19, the J call TRBJ2-7; weak D call: TRBD1 (6 bases). Germline V gene lookup returns CDR1 LNHDA and CDR2 SQIVND (reference sequence). V lost 9 bases and J 4 bases, leaving 19 bases between the germline ends. The CDR3 has 14 residues. For the CDR3, the DNA is TGTGCCAGCAGTGCAAACAGGGTTGGTTACGAGCAGTACTTC. It encodes CASSANRVGYEQYF.

This chain joins TRBV4-2 and TRBJ2-7, with D possibly TRBD2 on 5 matching bases. Germline CDR1 reads LGHNA; CDR2 reads YNFKEQ. This CDR3 has 16 residues. The V end lost 2 bases, the J end lost 4 bases, and 18 bases lay between the germline ends. The CDR3 DNA reads TGTGCCAGCAGCCAACACCAGGCGTCCGGGGAATACGAGCAGTACTTC. Its translation: CASSQHQASGEYEQYF.

The genes are TRBV24-1 and TRBJ1-1, with TRBD1 matching over 9 bases. Germline loops: CDR1 KGHDR, CDR2 SFDVKD. Unmatched junction bases numbered 13, after V lost 2 bases and J lost 10 bases. The CDR3 loop spans 16 amino acids. CDR3 sequence (DNA): TGTGCCACCAGTGATTCCAGGACAGGGGCAATTGGGGCAGCTTTCTTT. This codes for CATSDSRTGAIGAAFF.

The chain has TRBV6-1 and TRBJ1-6; unclear D gene. V shed 2 bases and J shed 13 bases, with 6 bases lying between them. Germline V gene data show CDR1 as MNHNS and CDR2 as SASEGT. This CDR3 comprises 11 residues. The CDR3 protein is CASSEREPLHF. In nucleotides, the CDR3 is TGTGCCAGCAGTGAACGGGAGCCCCTCCACTTT.

This chain uses TRBV4-1 with TRBJ1-6; 7 bases fit TRBD1. The V and J ends lost 3 bases and 6 bases, in that order; junction bases with no gene match: 5. The CDR3 is made up of 15 amino acids. Germline V gene lookup returns CDR1 MGHRA and CDR2 YSYEKL. CDR3 sequence: CASSHTRDSNSPLHF. CDR3 bases: TGCGCCAGCAGCCATACCCGGGACAGTAATTCACCCCTCCACTTT.

This sequence joins TRBV9 and TRBJ1-1; no definite D call. The V gene's germline CDR1 is SGDLS and CDR2 YYNGEE. V was shortened by 1 base and J by 0 bases, with 4 bases between the two germline ends. The CDR3 sequence is 13 residues long. CDR3 in DNA: TGTGCCAGCAGCGTATCAGTGAACACTGAAGCTTTCTTT. Encoded protein: CASSVSVNTEAFF.

The table lists this clone with a few counts. As DNA, the CDR3 is TGTGCCAGCATGGAGGGGGCGATGAACGAGCAGTACTTC. It yields the protein CASMEGAMNEQYF. This sequence joins TRBV6-5 and TRBJ2-7; tentatively, D is TRBD1 (7 bases). Germline assignment: CDR1 MNHEY and CDR2 SVGAGI. The CDR3 is 13 residues long. V lost 7 bases and J lost 5, with 15 bases in between.

The chain joins TRBV5-4 to TRBJ2-1; possibly TRBD1 for D (6 bases). V lost 3 bases and J lost 5, with 9 bases in between. This CDR3 contains 13 residues. CDR1 is SGHNT and CDR2 is YYREEE in the germline V gene (reference sequence). CDR3 in amino acids: CASSSDRNNEQFF. The DNA of the CDR3 is TGTGCCAGCAGCTCTGACAGGAACAATGAGCAGTTCTTC.

This clone has more than one count but fewer than ten. The chain joins TRBV24-1 to TRBJ2-2; TRBD2 aligns across 7 bases. The J segment lost 7 bases and the V segment lost 6 bases, leaving 13 bases of the junction unmatched. The CDR3 covers 16 residues. Germline CDR1 is KGHDR and CDR2 is SFDVKD. DNA for the CDR3: TGTGCCACCAGTCCCCCGGGACTATTCAATATCGGGGAGCTGTTTTTT. Translated, it gives CATSPPGLFNIGELFF.

V gene TRBV5-1 combines with J gene TRBJ2-3; a weak D match, TRBD2 (6 bases). The CDR3 has 16 amino acids. Trimming left V 0 bases short and J 4 bases short, with 15 bases between. Germline V gene lookup returns CDR1 SGHRS and CDR2 YFSETQ. CDR3 bases: TGCGCCAGCAGCTTGGCGCCCGGGAGAGGCCCAGATACGCAGTATTTT. This sequence encodes CASSLAPGRGPDTQYF.

The rearrangement uses TRBV5-4 and TRBJ2-5; 8 bases match TRBD2. CDR1 is SGHNT, CDR2 YYREEE, per germline (reference sequence). V lost 4 bases, J lost 2 bases, and 7 bases stayed unmatched. CDR3 length equals 15 residues. The DNA of the CDR3 is TGTGCCAGCAGCCGTGACGGGGGGGGGCAAGAGACCCAGTACTTC. It specifies CASSRDGGGQETQYF.

This chain links TRBV5-1 with TRBJ2-2; D is possibly TRBD2 (6 bases). The CDR3 covers 15 residues. V gave up 3 bases and J gave up 4 bases, with 13 bases separating them. The germline V gene encodes CDR1 SGHRS and CDR2 YFSETQ. The CDR3 bases are TGCGCCAGCAGCTCGGGGGTAGGAGTCACCGGGGAGCTGTTTTTT. Its protein product is CASSSGVGVTGELFF.

The chain recombines TRBV6-6 with TRBJ2-5, with TRBD2 matching over 13 bases. Looked up from germline, CDR1 is MNHNY and CDR2 is SVGAGI (reference sequence). With V trimmed by 5 bases and J by 3 bases, 9 bases remained unmatched. The CDR3 is made up of 17 amino acids. CDR3 sequence reads: CASSPYYGTSGEETQYF. As DNA, the CDR3 is TGTGCCAGCAGTCCTTACTATGGGACTAGCGGGGAAGAGACCCAGTACTTC.

In this sample, this clone turned up a few times. V gene TRBV3-1 (or the pseudogene TRBV3-2) combines with J gene TRBJ1-1, with D perhaps TRBD1 (5 bases). V was pared by 1 base and J by 2 bases, with 8 bases between. The germline V gene encodes CDR1 LGHDT and CDR2 YNNKEL (reference sequence). The CDR3 sequence is 14 residues long. The CDR3 protein is CASSQGQSNTEAFF. DNA of the CDR3: TGTGCCAGCAGCCAAGGACAGTCAAACACTGAAGCTTTCTTT.

The rearrangement links TRBV6-5 to TRBJ2-2; TRBD2 is a possible D gene (5 bases). The germline CDR1 and CDR2 sequences are MNHEY and SVGAGI. The V and J ends lost 4 bases and 8 bases respectively, with 17 bases between them. This CDR3 has 15 residues. Here the CDR3 reads CASSSEYGGTGELFF. DNA of the CDR3: TGTGCCAGCAGTTCCGAGTACGGAGGCACTGGGGAGCTGTTTTTT.

The chain combines TRBV14 with TRBJ2-7; TRBD1 might be the D (5 bases). In germline, CDR1 is SGHDN, CDR2 FVKESK. With 4 bases removed from V and 3 bases from J, the gap between germline ends came to 13 bases. CDR3 length: 14 residues. The CDR3 DNA is TGTGCCAGCAGCCTAGGCTCAAGGGGCTACGAGCAGTACTTC. It translates to CASSLGSRGYEQYF.

Notes on this clone: Different DNA sequences within this sample yield the same CDR3. The V gene is TRBV7-9, the J gene TRBJ1-2; 7 positions match TRBD1. The V and J ends lost 0 bases and 3 bases, in that order; junction bases with no gene match: 1. CDR1 SEHNR and CDR2 FQNEAQ come from the germline V gene (reference sequence). This CDR3 comprises 14 residues. The CDR3 nucleotides read TGTGCCAGCAGCTTAGCAGGGGGCGACTATGGCTACACCTTC. Its translation is CASSLAGGDYGYTF. The full variable domain, in which reference TRBV7-9 and TRBJ1-2 provide the parts outside the CDR3, is DTGVSQNPRHKITKRGQNVTFRCDPISEHNRLYWYRQTLGQGPEFLTYFQNEAQLEKSRLLSDRFSAERPKGSFSTLEIQRTEQGDSAMYLCASSLAGGDYGYTFGSGTRLTVV.

This clone was seen a handful of times. The chain joins TRBV11-1 to TRBJ1-3; possibly TRBD1 for D (6 bases). Trimming shortened V by 5 bases and J by 0 bases, and 8 bases separated the two germline ends. CDR3 length equals 14 residues. Germline CDR1 SGHAT, CDR2 FQDESV (reference sequence). The chain's CDR3 is CASSTGLSGNTIYF. The DNA for the CDR3 is TGTGCCAGCAGCACAGGGCTCTCTGGAAACACCATATATTTT. Supplemented by reference TRBV11-1 and TRBJ1-3, the full variable domain reads EAEVAQSPRYKITEKSQAVAFWCDPISGHATLYWYRQILGQGPELLVQFQDESVVDDSQLPKDRFSAERLKGVDSTLKIQPAELGDSAMYLCASSTGLSGNTIYFGEGSWLTVV.

The chain is built from TRBV11-2 and TRBJ2-7; D is unresolved. Germline V gene sequence: CDR1 SGHAT, CDR2 FQNNGV. The V gene lost 5 bases and the J gene lost 3 bases, with 5 bases spanning the gap. The CDR3 sequence is 11 residues long. The CDR3 region has the DNA TGTGCCAGCAGCAAGAGCTACGAGCAGTACTTC. This translates into CASSKSYEQYF.

The chain recombines TRBV5-1 with TRBJ1-2, with D hard to call. The V gene's germline CDR1 is SGHRS and CDR2 YFSETQ. V was trimmed by 0 bases and J by 2 bases, leaving 5 bases between them. The CDR3 is 13 residues long. Here the CDR3 DNA reads TGCGCCAGCAGCTTGGGCGGAAACTATGGCTACACCTTC. Protein: CASSLGGNYGYTF.

This chain uses TRBV19 with TRBJ1-2, with D possibly being TRBD1 (5 bases). Trimming cost V 7 bases and J 4 bases, with 16 bases left between them. CDR3 size: 14 residues. Germline V gene lookup returns CDR1 LNHDA and CDR2 SQIVND (reference sequence). CDR3 DNA sequence: TGTGCCAGTAATCCAGGACACCCGATCTATGGCTACACCTTC. The encoded protein is CASNPGHPIYGYTF.

The rearrangement uses TRBV3-1 (or the pseudogene TRBV3-2) and TRBJ2-4; tentative D call: TRBD2 (6 bases). Germline CDR1 and CDR2: LGHDT and YNNKEL (reference sequence). Trimming cost V 7 bases and J 1 base, with 8 bases left between them. There are 13 residues in the CDR3. The CDR3 DNA reads as TGTGCCAGCACGGAGGGGGCCAAAAACATTCAGTACTTC. Protein sequence: CASTEGAKNIQYF.

The V and J genes are TRBV6-5 and TRBJ1-5; the D is unclear. Trimming cost V 6 bases and J 1 base, with 13 bases left between them. This CDR3 contains 15 residues. CDR1 is MNHEY and CDR2 is SVGAGI in the germline V gene. DNA for the CDR3: TGTGCCAGCAGCGCAAACCGGGAGAGCAATCAGCCCCAGCATTTT. Translated: CASSANRESNQPQHF.